The 14 T cell receptor beta chains presented below share a single source sample, sequenced in a study of T cells in localized non-small cell lung cancer. The table came from immunoSEQ multiplex PCR; TCRdb's copy has only in-frame clones and leaves some out. This table holds roughly 61,000 clones, 80% to 90% found once. The sample in question was PBMCs, obtained before any cancer treatment. The receptors shown here come from a man between 40 and 75 years old with stage II lung adenocarcinoma.

This clone occurred once. J is TRBJ2-7 and V is TRBV18; 9 nucleotides line up with TRBD1. In germline, CDR1 is KGHSH, CDR2 LQKENI. The J segment lost 6 bases and the V segment lost 6 bases, leaving 9 bases of the junction unmatched. This CDR3 is built from 14 residues. The CDR3 region has the DNA TGTGCCAGCTCCCGGGACAGGGAGGTTGCCGAGCAGTACTTC. It is translated as CASSRDREVAEQYF.

The V and J genes are TRBV4-1 and TRBJ2-5; a possible D gene is TRBD1 (5 bases). The tail of the sequence fits TRBJ2-7 better, so the J call may be wrong. CDR3 length equals 14 residues. CDR1 and CDR2 from the germline V gene are MGHRA and YSYEKL. The CDR3 here is CASSQEKGSDEQYF. The CDR3 bases are TGCGCCAGCAGCCAAGAAAAGGGGTCAGACGAGCAGTACTTC.

The chain has TRBV5-1 and TRBJ2-3; 10 bases match TRBD2. This CDR3 comprises 15 residues. Germline V CDR1 and CDR2: SGHRS, YFSETQ. V lost 0 bases, J lost 3 bases, and 1 base stayed unmatched. CDR3 residues: CASSLEAGGTDTQYF. For the CDR3, the DNA is TGCGCCAGCAGCTTGGAAGCGGGAGGGACAGATACGCAGTATTTT.

This clone has only a few counts. The CDR3 protein is CASSLIPAGGNNEQFF. In nucleotides, the CDR3 is TGTGCCAGCAGCCTTATCCCAGCGGGAGGCAACAATGAGCAGTTCTTC. The gene calls are TRBV4-2 and TRBJ2-1; 9 nucleotides line up with TRBD2. Germline V gene lookup returns CDR1 LGHNA and CDR2 YNFKEQ. The CDR3 length is 16 residues. Trimming took 4 bases from V and 5 from J; bases not matched to a gene: 9.

The gene calls are TRBV27 and TRBJ1-4, with unresolved D. Looked up from germline, CDR1 is MNHEY and CDR2 is SMNVEV (reference sequence). V gave up 4 bases and J gave up 8 bases, with 11 bases separating them. The CDR3 is 13 residues long. CDR3 bases: TGTGCCAGCAGTTCCTGGGGTGGGGAAAAACTGTTTTTT. Its translation is CASSSWGGEKLFF.

The chain is built from TRBV6-6 and TRBJ2-5; D gene uncertain. Germline-derived CDR1 and CDR2 are MNHNY and SVGAGI (reference sequence). This CDR3 spans 11 amino acids. Trimming took 4 bases from V and 1 from J, leaving 1 base between them. The CDR3 nucleotides read TGTGCCAGCAGTTCCCAAGAGACCCAGTACTTC. This codes for CASSSQETQYF.

The CDR3 DNA is TGTGCCAGCAGCCAGAGAGTGGGTAGCGGGAGCTACACCTACAATGAGCAGTTCTTC. It is translated as CASSQRVGSGSYTYNEQFF. The chain links TRBV27 to TRBJ2-1; 9 bases are a match to TRBD2. CDR3 length: 19 residues. The V and J ends lost 6 bases and 2 bases, in that order; junction bases with no gene match: 17. Germline CDR1 reads MNHEY; CDR2 reads SMNVEV (reference sequence).

This clone was detected only once. The rearrangement uses TRBV7-2 and TRBJ2-7; the D is unclear. The CDR3 is 13 residues long. Trimming stripped 6 bases from V and 3 bases from J, with 12 bases between. Germline CDR1 is SGHTA and CDR2 is FQGNSA. DNA for the CDR3: TGTGCCAGCAGATTCCCAAACGGCTACGAGCAGTACTTC. Its translation: CASRFPNGYEQYF.

This clone has more than one count but fewer than ten. The chain is built from TRBV4-3 and TRBJ1-2; the D is unclear. In germline, CDR1 is LGHNA, CDR2 YSLEER. Trimming removed 1 base at V and 4 bases at J, with 13 bases between. The CDR3 is 15 amino acids. The CDR3 loop is CASSQATVGFYGYTF. The CDR3 region has the DNA TGCGCCAGCAGCCAAGCTACAGTTGGATTCTATGGCTACACCTTC.

V gene TRBV9 combines with J gene TRBJ2-2; D may correspond to TRBD1 or TRBD2 (5 bases each). Trimming cost V 3 bases and J 6 bases, with 15 bases left between them. Germline loops: CDR1 SGDLS, CDR2 YYNGEE. This CDR3 is 15 amino acids long. CDR3 in amino acids: CASSAMGETAGELFF. CDR3 sequence (DNA): TGTGCCAGCAGCGCAATGGGGGAAACGGCCGGGGAGCTGTTTTTT.

The V gene is TRBV5-6, the J gene TRBJ1-2; D not certain. This CDR3 region has 13 residues. V lost 0 bases and J 3 bases, leaving 6 bases between the germline ends. Germline values: CDR1 SGHDT, CDR2 YYEEEE. CDR3 loop: CASSLDGYYGYTF. Written as DNA, the CDR3 is TGTGCCAGCAGCTTGGACGGATACTATGGCTACACCTTC.

The gene calls are TRBV7-8 and TRBJ2-5; D unclear. This CDR3 has 17 residues. CDR1 is SGHVS, CDR2 FQNEAQ, per germline. Trimming removed 1 base at V and 2 bases at J, with 17 bases between. DNA for the CDR3: TGTGCCAGCAGCTTAGGATTGGCAGCAGATAGACAAGAGACCCAGTACTTC. It encodes CASSLGLAADRQETQYF.

The chain is built from TRBV30 and TRBJ2-3, with TRBD2 matching over 11 bases. V trimming: 3 bases; J trimming: 6 bases; junction bases outside the gene matches: 11. Per the germline V gene, CDR1 is GTSNPN and CDR2 is SVGIG (reference sequence). The CDR3 is made up of 16 amino acids. The CDR3 loop reads CAWSPSGTSGVDTQYF. CDR3 DNA: TGTGCCTGGAGCCCGAGCGGGACTAGCGGCGTGGATACGCAGTATTTT.

The CDR3 region has the DNA TGTGCCAGCAGCCACAGGGGCTCCTACGAGCAGTACTTC. Translated, it gives CASSHRGSYEQYF. The genes are TRBV5-4 and TRBJ2-7; TRBD1 matches 7 bases. Per the germline V gene, CDR1 is SGHNT and CDR2 is YYREEE (reference sequence). V shed 4 bases, J shed 0 bases, and the junction held 1 base outside the gene matches. The CDR3 loop spans 13 amino acids.